The 5 T cell receptor beta chains below all came from one sample that was sequenced in a study of cytomegalovirus exposure and HLA in healthy donors. The assay was immunoSEQ multiplex PCR, and TCRdb's table has in-frame clones only and misses some. The table includes 250,000 to 350,000 clones, 80% to 90% detected once. The sample comprised PBMCs. The source is a woman between 18 and 30 years old in good health and CMV-seronegative.

CDR3 nucleotides: TGTGCCAGTAGTATAGGCGGCCGGTCCTACGAGCAGTACTTC. Protein sequence: CASSIGGRSYEQYF. The chain joins TRBV19 to TRBJ2-7; no firm D call. This CDR3 contains 14 residues. CDR1 and CDR2 from the germline V gene are LNHDA and SQIVND (reference sequence). V lost 1 base to trimming and J lost 1 base, with 8 bases between them.

This chain uses TRBV4-3 with TRBJ2-2; D is unclear. The length of the CDR3 is 14 residues. Germline assignment: CDR1 LGHNA and CDR2 YSLEER. V shed 0 bases and J shed 8 bases, with 10 bases lying between them. CDR3 coding DNA: TGCGCCAGCAGCCAAGATACGGCGGCTGGGGAGCTGTTTTTT. Translated: CASSQDTAAGELFF.

The J gene is TRBJ2-3, the V gene TRBV5-1; D may be TRBD1 (5 bases). Germline assignment: CDR1 SGHRS and CDR2 YFSETQ. V dropped 4 bases and J dropped 1 base, with 13 bases sitting between them. The CDR3 has 15 amino acids. The CDR3 loop reads CASSPDTVGTDTQYF. In DNA form, the CDR3 reads TGCGCCAGCAGCCCGGACACCGTCGGCACAGATACGCAGTATTTT.

The chain recombines TRBV11-2 with TRBJ2-1; D is possibly TRBD1 (6 bases). This CDR3 has 13 residues. The V gene lost 1 base and the J gene lost 8 bases, with 9 bases spanning the gap. The germline CDR1 and CDR2 sequences are SGHAT and FQNNGV. For the CDR3, the DNA is TGTGCCAGCAGCTTAGTGGGGGCGGATGAGCAGTTCTTC. Translation gives CASSLVGADEQFF.

This rearrangement joins TRBV6-5 to TRBJ2-7, with 11 bases identical to TRBD1. J lost 2 bases, V lost 2 bases, and 5 bases had no gene match. This CDR3 comprises 16 residues. CDR1 is MNHEY and CDR2 is SVGAGI in the germline V gene. This chain's CDR3 is CASSYGGQGVPYEQYF. As DNA, the CDR3 is TGTGCCAGCAGTTACGGGGGACAGGGGGTGCCCTACGAGCAGTACTTC.